This T cell receptor (beta chain) was recovered during a study of spatial heterogeneity in lung cancer. General study findings and limits: Higher tumor mutation counts went along with higher counts of expanded intratumoral alpha and beta TCRs.

For this clonotype: Its cognate antigen is unknown.

Time point of the sample: sample taken at primary tumor resection. Germline V lookup: CDR1 SGHRS, CDR2 YFSETQ. The CDR3 is made up of 12 amino acids. V lost 1 base and J 3 bases, leaving 3 bases between the germline ends. Via MiXCR, TCRdb re-called the 5' RACE reads, giving one row per CDR3 protein. The table includes around 9,900 distinct CDR3 sequences, 5.5% to 7% detected once. The sample consisted of lung tumor tissue, taken at surgery. The TCR sequence derives from a female donor with early-stage non-small cell lung cancer. The rearrangement uses TRBV5-1 and TRBJ2-3, with no clear D. In nucleotides, the CDR3 is TGCGCCAGCAGCTTGAGGACAGATACGCAGTATTTT. It codes for CASSLRTDTQYF.